This T cell receptor beta chain was profiled in a study of T cell responses to AZD1222 COVID-19 vaccine. Study-wide points: Possibly, clonal diversity was underestimated; donors were largely white British and included more females.

Details on this clone: Its antigen is as yet unknown.

Sequenced by immunoSEQ multiplex PCR; TCRdb stores in-frame clones only, minus some. The table includes about 180,000 clones, approximately 90% detected once. CDR1 is MDHEN, CDR2 SYDVKM, per germline. V dropped 2 bases and J dropped 7 bases, with 8 bases sitting between them. The CDR3 has 12 residues. The sequencing used peripheral blood, collected 28 days after the second AZD1222 dose. The chain links TRBV28 to TRBJ1-2, with TRBD1 as a possible D gene (5 bases). The TCR was taken from an adult who received the AZD1222 COVID-19 vaccine. The CDR3 is CASSLGGFGYTF. The CDR3 nucleotides read TGTGCCAGCAGTTTAGGGGGATTTGGCTACACCTTC.